The TCR beta chain under discussion was sequenced for a study of beta chain features in type 1 diabetes. Germline values: CDR1 SGHNT, CDR2 YYREEE (reference sequence). Trimming at V came to 0 bases and at J to 2 bases, leaving 4 bases not matched to a gene. The CDR3 is 16 amino acids. Of the isolated RNA, all was reverse transcribed, and so the sequenced material was expressed TCRB transcripts. Data came from immunoSEQ multiplex PCR; TCRdb stores just in-frame clones and leaves some out. The data hold a few hundred thousand clones, with approximately 16% observed a single time. Sequencing used naive CD4+ T cells from blood. The chain has TRBV5-4 and TRBJ2-3; 9 bases fit TRBD1. The source of this sequence is a young woman in good health. The CDR3 nucleotides are TGTGCCAGCAGCTTGGGGGGACAGGGAAACACAGATACGCAGTATTTT. Protein product: CASSLGGQGNTDTQYF.